This TCR beta chain was observed in a study of T cell responses to AZD1222 COVID-19 vaccine. A note on this clone: As yet, its antigen is unknown.

The germline V gene has CDR1 SNHLY and CDR2 FYNNEI. V trimming: 8 bases; J trimming: 5 bases; junction bases outside the gene matches: 8. The CDR3 consists of 14 residues. General study points: White British people made up most donors, females outnumbered males, and clonal diversity was possibly underestimated.

The assay was immunoSEQ multiplex PCR, and TCRdb's table has in-frame clones only and misses some. Of about 100,000 clones listed, about nine tenths are singletons. The input for sequencing was peripheral blood, taken on day 0 of AZD1222 vaccination. The receptor comes from an adult in good health. The chain recombines TRBV2 with TRBJ1-5, with 8 bases fitting TRBD1. CDR3 protein: CASEQTGGYQPQHF. For the CDR3, the DNA is TGTGCCAGCGAACAAACAGGGGGATATCAGCCCCAGCATTTT.